The present TCR beta chain was sequenced within a study of CD8 T cells in Susac syndrome. The study, taken as a whole, reports: It was acknowledged in the study that its TCR sequencing and HLA analysis involved a relatively small number of individuals.

RNA in amounts of roughly 0.5 to 1 ug was reverse transcribed with random hexamers. TCRdb recomputed calls from the immunoSEQ multiplex PCR reads with MiXCR, one row per CDR3 protein. This table has around 170,000 distinct CDR3 sequences, 95% appearing once. Sequencing of TCR beta covered CD8+ and CD4+ T cells obtained from blood. Negative isolation yielded CD8+ and CD4+ T cells; FACS enriched TEMRA cells. This clonotype occurred once. Its antigen is undetermined. V lost 4 bases and J lost 5, with 21 bases in between. The germline V gene has CDR1 SQVTM and CDR2 ANQGSEA. The CDR3 extends over 15 amino acids.

Sample: CD4+ T cells from PBMCs. The chain employs TRBV29-1 and TRBJ2-7, with D tentatively TRBD1 (5 bases). This clonotype was sampled from a human donor with Susac syndrome. DNA of the CDR3: TGCAGCGTTGGTTCGCTATCCGACAGTCCCCACGAGCAGTACTTC. It encodes CSVGSLSDSPHEQYF.